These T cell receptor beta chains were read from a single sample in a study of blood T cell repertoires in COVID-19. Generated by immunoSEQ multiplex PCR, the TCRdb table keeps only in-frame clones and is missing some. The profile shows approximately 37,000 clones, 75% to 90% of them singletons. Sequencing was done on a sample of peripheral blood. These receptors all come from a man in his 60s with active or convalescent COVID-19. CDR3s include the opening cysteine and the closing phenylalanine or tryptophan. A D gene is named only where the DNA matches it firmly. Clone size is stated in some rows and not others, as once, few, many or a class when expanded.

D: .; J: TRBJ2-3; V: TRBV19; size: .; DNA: TGTGCCAGTAGTAAAACCGGGACAAATATCGGAGGTCAGGATACGCAGTATTTT; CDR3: CASSKTGTNIGGQDTQYF
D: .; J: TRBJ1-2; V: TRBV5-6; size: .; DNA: TGTGCCAGCAGCTTGTCAGGGAACTATGGCTACACCTTC; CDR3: CASSLSGNYGYTF
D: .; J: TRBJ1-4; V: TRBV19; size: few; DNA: TGTGCCAGTAGCAGCAACAGGGTATCGTATGAAAAACTGTTTTTT; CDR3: CASSSNRVSYEKLFF
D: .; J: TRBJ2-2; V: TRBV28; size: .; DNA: TGTGCCAGCAGTTCACACGCCGCCGAGCGCAACACCGGGGAGCTGTTTTTT; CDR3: CASSSHAAERNTGELFF
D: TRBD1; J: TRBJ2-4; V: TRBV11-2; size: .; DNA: TGTGCCAGCAGCTTCCTGGGACAGGGGTTCGGCATTCAGTACTTC; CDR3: CASSFLGQGFGIQYF
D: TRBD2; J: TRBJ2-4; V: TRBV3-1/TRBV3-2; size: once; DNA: TGTGCCAGCAGCCGAGGACTAGCGGGGGGGGCCAAAAACATTCAGTACTTC; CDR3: CASSRGLAGGAKNIQYF
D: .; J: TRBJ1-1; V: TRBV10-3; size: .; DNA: TGTGCCATCAGTGATCGGGGGGCGCGGACAAGGATTAACACTGAAGCTTTCTTT; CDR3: CAISDRGARTRINTEAFF
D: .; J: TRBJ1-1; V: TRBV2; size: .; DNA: TGTGCCAGCGGGATTGACAGCAACACTGAAGCTTTCTTT; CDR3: CASGIDSNTEAFF
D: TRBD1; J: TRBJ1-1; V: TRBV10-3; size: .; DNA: TGTGCCATCAGTGCGGGTCCCGGGACAGGGAAAGGACGCACTGAAGCTTTCTTT; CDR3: CAISAGPGTGKGRTEAFF
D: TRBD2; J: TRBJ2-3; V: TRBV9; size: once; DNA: TGTGCCAGCAGCACCGGGACTAGCGGGAGAACAGATACGCAGTATTTT; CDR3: CASSTGTSGRTDTQYF
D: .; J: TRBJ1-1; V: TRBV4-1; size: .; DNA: TGCGCCAGCAGCCAAGGCGGACTGGGCGGGGGCACTGAAGCTTTCTTT; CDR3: CASSQGGLGGGTEAFF
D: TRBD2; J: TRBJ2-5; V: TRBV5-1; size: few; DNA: TGCGCCAGCAGCCCCACTAGCGGCCAAGAGACCCAGTACTTC; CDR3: CASSPTSGQETQYF
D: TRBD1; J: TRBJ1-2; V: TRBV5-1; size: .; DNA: TGCGCCAGCAGCGAACGGGACAGGGGAGACTATGGCTACACCTTC; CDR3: CASSERDRGDYGYTF
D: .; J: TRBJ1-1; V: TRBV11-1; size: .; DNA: TGTGCCAGCAGCTACCGGACACCAGACATGAACACTGAAGCTTTCTTT; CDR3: CASSYRTPDMNTEAFF
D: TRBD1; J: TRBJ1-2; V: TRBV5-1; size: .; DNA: TGCGCCAGCGCGACAGGGAATGGCTATGGCTACACCTTC; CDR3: CASATGNGYGYTF
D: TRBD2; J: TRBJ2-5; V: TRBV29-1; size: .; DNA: TGCAGCGTAGAGGGGCTAGCGGGGGGGTCCATACAAGAGACCCAGTACTTC; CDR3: CSVEGLAGGSIQETQYF
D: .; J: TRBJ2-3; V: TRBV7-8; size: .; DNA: TGTGCCAGCAGCCCTAAGGGGCGGAGCAGCACAGATACGCAGTATTTT; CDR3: CASSPKGRSSTDTQYF
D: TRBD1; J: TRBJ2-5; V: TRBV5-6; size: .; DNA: TGTGCCAGCAGCTGGACAGGGGTAGAGACCCAGTACTTC; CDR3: CASSWTGVETQYF
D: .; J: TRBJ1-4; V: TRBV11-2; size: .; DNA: TGTGCCAGCAGCCTCCTGAGTGAAAAACTGTTTTTT; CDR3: CASSLLSEKLFF
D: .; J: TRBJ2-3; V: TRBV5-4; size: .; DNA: TGTGCCAGCAGCTCGGCGACAAGGGGTTTCGCAGATACGCAGTATTTT; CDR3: CASSSATRGFADTQYF
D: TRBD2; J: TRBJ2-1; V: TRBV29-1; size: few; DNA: TGCAGCGTTTCTTCAATGACTAGCGGGATAATCTATGAGCAGTTCTTC; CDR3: CSVSSMTSGIIYEQFF
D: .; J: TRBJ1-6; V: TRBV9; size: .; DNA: TGTGCCAGCAGCGTCGGGGGTTGGAATTCACCCCTCCACTTT; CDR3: CASSVGGWNSPLHF
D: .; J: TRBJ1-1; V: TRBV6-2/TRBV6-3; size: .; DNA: TGTGCCAGCAGTTATAGCCACACTGAAGCTTTCTTT; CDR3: CASSYSHTEAFF
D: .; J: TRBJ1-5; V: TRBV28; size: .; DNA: TGTGCCAGCACCCCTCCCCGGGGTGGAAGCAATCAGCCCCAGCATTTT; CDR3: CASTPPRGGSNQPQHF
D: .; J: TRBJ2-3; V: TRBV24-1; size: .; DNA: TGTGCCACCAGTGAGGGAGGTAGCTTGGGGATAGATACGCAGTATTTT; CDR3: CATSEGGSLGIDTQYF
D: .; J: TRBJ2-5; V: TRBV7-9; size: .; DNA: TGTGCCAGCAGCCACCAGGGCAGGACCACGCAAGAGACCCAGTACTTC; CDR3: CASSHQGRTTQETQYF